Below, 27 T cell receptor beta chains from the same sample are listed, as sequenced in a study of vaccination and CD4 T cells after COVID-19. TCRdb reprocessed the PCR reads via MiXCR and lists one record per CDR3 protein. The repertoire has some 14,000 distinct CDR3 sequences, 69% of them found once; the top ten carry approximately 1.1%. This material consisted of CD4+ T cells from blood, taken after SARS-CoV-2 vaccination. These receptors all come from a human donor who had recovered from COVID-19.

This clonotype was observed a handful of times. V usage is TRBV19 and J usage is TRBJ1-1, with 9 positions matching TRBD1. CDR1 and CDR2 from the germline V gene are LNHDA and SQIVND (reference sequence). The CDR3 is made up of 14 amino acids. After removal of 4 bases from V and 6 bases from J, the junction contained 6 bases not matched to a gene. CDR3 region: CASSRGQGTAEAFF. CDR3 bases: TGTGCCAGTAGTAGGGGACAGGGTACTGCTGAAGCTTTCTTT.

For the CDR3, the DNA is TGTGCCAGTGGAGCAAAGGGGGCTGGCGGCTACACCTTC. It codes for CASGAKGAGGYTF. The chain is built from TRBV19 and TRBJ1-2, with 7 positions matching TRBD1. The trim removed 8 bases at V and 8 bases at J, leaving 11 bases unmatched. The V gene's germline CDR1 is LNHDA and CDR2 SQIVND (reference sequence). This CDR3 has 13 amino acids.

The chain is built from TRBV5-3 and TRBJ2-2, with 7 bases that match TRBD2. TRBV5-3 is noted as an ORF with a role that remains uncertain. This CDR3 comprises 13 residues. V was pared by 4 bases and J by 7 bases, with 4 bases of the junction left unmatched. CDR3: CARSRGGGGELFF. CDR3 bases: TGTGCCAGAAGCCGCGGGGGAGGCGGGGAGCTGTTTTTT.

This clonotype was recorded only once. The rearrangement joins TRBV20-1 to TRBJ2-5; D remains unclear. Germline values: CDR1 DFQATT, CDR2 SNEGSKA (reference sequence). Trimming stripped 4 bases from V and 3 bases from J, with 6 bases between. CDR3 length: 11 residues. DNA for the CDR3: TGCAGTGCTATACCCAAAGAGACCCAGTACTTC. This translates into CSAIPKETQYF.

This clonotype was observed a few times. The chain uses TRBV12-3 or TRBV12-4 and TRBJ2-7; D gene uncertain. The CDR3 extends over 12 amino acids. The V gene lost 2 bases and the J gene lost 3 bases, with 5 bases spanning the gap. CDR3 region: CASSLNGYEQYF. The CDR3 nucleotides are TGTGCCAGCAGTTTAAACGGCTACGAGCAGTACTTC.

V is TRBV20-1 and J is TRBJ1-5; tentative D call: TRBD1 (6 bases). The CDR3 has 16 residues. Between the trimmed V and J ends, which lost 2 bases and 1 base, there was a span of 15 bases. Germline V gene lookup returns CDR1 DFQATT and CDR2 SNEGSKA (reference sequence). The CDR3 bases are TGCAGTGCTAGAAAATCTATGACAGGAAGCAATCAGCCCCAGCATTTT. Translating gives CSARKSMTGSNQPQHF.

This rearrangement joins TRBV28 to TRBJ2-7, with no clear D. Trimming shortened V by 8 bases and J by 4 bases, and 15 bases separated the two germline ends. CDR3 length equals 13 residues. In germline, CDR1 is MDHEN, CDR2 SYDVKM. The CDR3 sequence: CASQSLRRYEQYF. In DNA, the CDR3 is TGTGCCAGCCAGTCTTTGCGGAGATACGAGCAGTACTTC.

DNA for the CDR3: TGCGCCAGCAGCAAGGCCCTGCGATCCTACAATGAGCAGTTCTTC. Protein: CASSKALRSYNEQFF. The rearrangement joins TRBV5-1 to TRBJ2-1; D not resolved. The germline CDR1 and CDR2 sequences are SGHRS and YFSETQ. The CDR3 extends over 15 amino acids. V dropped 4 bases and J dropped 1 base, with 12 bases sitting between them.

The DNA for the CDR3 is TGTGCCAGCAACGAGCGGGATGGACCCCAAGAGACCCAGTACTTC. Its protein product is CASNERDGPQETQYF. V gene TRBV2 combines with J gene TRBJ2-5; 7 bases are a match to TRBD2. CDR1 SNHLY and CDR2 FYNNEI come from the germline V gene. The CDR3 extends over 15 amino acids. V shed 7 bases and J 1 base; nucleotides not matched to a gene: 9.

The sample holds a few counts of this clonotype. J is TRBJ2-2 and V is TRBV11-3; 7 bases agree with TRBD2. V was clipped by 2 bases and J by 4 bases; unmatched bases: 1. CDR1 is SGHNT, CDR2 YENEEA, per germline. The CDR3 is 14 residues long. This CDR3 is CASSLPGGTGELFF. Here the CDR3 DNA reads TGTGCCAGCAGCTTACCGGGAGGCACCGGGGAGCTGTTTTTT.

The rearrangement links TRBV6-2 or TRBV6-3 to TRBJ1-1, with D unclear. This CDR3 is built from 16 residues. Trimming pared 6 bases from V and 6 bases from J, leaving 23 bases between. Germline V gene data show CDR1 as MNHEY and CDR2 as SVGEGT. The CDR3 loop is CASRDYGRASRAEAFF. The CDR3 nucleotides read TGTGCCAGCAGGGACTATGGGCGGGCCTCGAGGGCTGAAGCTTTCTTT.

The genes are TRBV20-1 and TRBJ2-7, with D uncertain. The CDR3 covers 14 residues. Germline lookup yields CDR1 DFQATT and CDR2 SNEGSKA (reference sequence). The V end lost 4 bases, the J end lost 5 bases, and 18 bases lay between the germline ends. CDR3 protein: CSATVLRRSHEQYF. CDR3 nucleotide sequence: TGCAGTGCTACAGTCCTCCGACGTTCCCACGAGCAGTACTTC.

The chain couples TRBV27 to TRBJ1-1, with a weak D call TRBD1 (5 bases). V was clipped by 6 bases and J by 0 bases, with 14 bases between them. The CDR3 contains 15 residues. From germline, CDR1 is MNHEY and CDR2 SMNVEV (reference sequence). Here the CDR3 DNA reads TGTGCCAGCAGCCGGGGGACGGTGTTGAACACTGAAGCTTTCTTT. It yields the protein CASSRGTVLNTEAFF.

The chain carries TRBV12-3 or TRBV12-4 and TRBJ2-5, with D possibly matching TRBD1 (6 bases). The CDR3 spans 17 residues. Trimming took 5 bases from V and 2 from J, leaving 21 bases between them. This CDR3 is CASSRGLGAIIQETQYF. The CDR3 DNA reads as TGTGCCAGCAGTAGGGGGTTGGGAGCGATAATACAAGAGACCCAGTACTTC.

V usage is TRBV11-2 and J usage is TRBJ2-5; D gene ambiguous. V was clipped by 3 bases and J by 1 base, with 6 bases between them. Germline CDR1 and CDR2: SGHAT and FQNNGV. The CDR3 has 13 amino acids. This CDR3 reads CASSFGTQETQYF. Here the CDR3 DNA reads TGTGCCAGCAGCTTCGGCACCCAAGAGACCCAGTACTTC.

This chain connects TRBV20-1 to TRBJ1-5, with D possibly being TRBD1 (5 bases). The CDR3 covers 15 residues. V was clipped by 3 bases and J by 5 bases, with 17 bases between them. CDR1 and CDR2 from the germline V gene are DFQATT and SNEGSKA (reference sequence). The CDR3 bases are TGCAGTGCTAGGGTACACCTCGAGGGGCATCAGCCCCAGCATTTT. Encoded protein: CSARVHLEGHQPQHF.

This chain connects TRBV6-5 to TRBJ1-3; D gene unclear. Trimming took 0 bases from V and 4 from J, leaving 4 bases between them. The CDR3 totals 13 residues. Germline lookup yields CDR1 MNHEY and CDR2 SVGAGI. The CDR3 here is CASSYSGGNTIYF. The CDR3 region has the DNA TGTGCCAGCAGTTACTCCGGGGGAAACACCATATATTTT.

This clonotype was detected only a few times. The chain joins TRBV7-9 to TRBJ1-2; D possibly corresponds to TRBD1 (5 bases). The CDR3 has 12 amino acids. V lost 8 bases, J lost 2 bases, and 9 bases lay in between. CDR1 is SEHNR, CDR2 FQNEAQ, per germline (reference sequence). The CDR3 protein is CASGGENYGYTF. The CDR3, as DNA: TGTGCCAGCGGGGGGGAGAACTATGGCTACACCTTC.

The chain is built from TRBV27 and TRBJ2-3; D is unclear. The CDR3 runs 13 residues. Germline V gives CDR1 MNHEY, CDR2 SMNVEV (reference sequence). With 8 bases removed from V and 4 bases from J, the gap between germline ends came to 13 bases. CDR3: CASGWDRADTQYF. CDR3 DNA: TGTGCCAGCGGGTGGGATCGGGCAGATACGCAGTATTTT.

This clonotype came up once. The chain uses TRBV7-8 and TRBJ2-3; TRBD2 matches 11 bases. V was pared by 6 bases and J by 1 base, with 6 bases of the junction left unmatched. This CDR3 is built from 16 residues. Germline values: CDR1 SGHVS, CDR2 FQNEAQ. The CDR3 reads CASRKIAGGRTDTQYF. As DNA, the CDR3 is TGTGCCAGCAGAAAAATAGCGGGAGGGCGCACAGATACGCAGTATTTT. Together with reference TRBV7-8 and TRBJ2-3, the CDR3 gives the full variable domain: GAGVSQSPRYKVAKRGQDVALRCDPISGHVSLFWYQQALGQGPEFLTYFQNEAQLDKSGLPSDRFFAERPEGSVSTLKIQRTQQEDSAVYLCASRKIAGGRTDTQYFGPGTRLTVL.

J is TRBJ2-3 and V is TRBV20-1; TRBD2 matches 12 bases. V shed 6 bases and J 2 bases; nucleotides not matched to a gene: 3. This CDR3 spans 14 amino acids. Germline CDR1 reads DFQATT; CDR2 reads SNEGSKA (reference sequence). CDR3 DNA: TGCAGTGCCACTAGCGGGGGGTACACAGATACGCAGTATTTT. Translating it yields CSATSGGYTDTQYF.

V gene TRBV7-8 combines with J gene TRBJ2-7; possibly TRBD2 for D (6 bases). Germline V gene lookup returns CDR1 SGHVS and CDR2 FQNEAQ. Between the trimmed V and J ends, which lost 5 bases and 4 bases, there was a span of 18 bases. This CDR3 spans 15 amino acids. Here the CDR3 reads CASSHYTGDFYEQYF. CDR3 nucleotides: TGTGCCAGCAGCCATTACACGGGAGACTTTTACGAGCAGTACTTC. The complete variable domain, with remaining parts taken from reference TRBV7-8 and TRBJ2-7, reads GAGVSQSPRYKVAKRGQDVALRCDPISGHVSLFWYQQALGQGPEFLTYFQNEAQLDKSGLPSDRFFAERPEGSVSTLKIQRTQQEDSAVYLCASSHYTGDFYEQYFGPGTRLTVT.

The genes are TRBV28 and TRBJ2-7; TRBD2 matches at 13 bases. The J segment lost 7 bases and the V segment lost 10 bases, leaving 4 bases of the junction unmatched. The CDR3 has 12 residues. The germline CDR1 and CDR2 sequences are MDHEN and SYDVKM. CDR3 sequence (DNA): TGTGCCACCCAACTAGCGGGAGGGGAGCAGTACTTC. Translating it yields CATQLAGGEQYF.

The chain employs TRBV7-8 and TRBJ1-5, with a tentative D call TRBD1 (5 bases). The V end was cut by 2 bases, the J end by 0 bases, with 11 bases between. The germline gives CDR1 SGHVS, CDR2 FQNEAQ. The CDR3 is 16 amino acids. The CDR3 nucleotides are TGTGCCAGCAGCTTATGGGCAGGGAATAGCAATCAGCCCCAGCATTTT. Amino acids: CASSLWAGNSNQPQHF.

The chain combines TRBV20-1 with TRBJ2-7; the match to TRBD2 covers 13 bases. This CDR3 has 13 amino acids. The germline V gene encodes CDR1 DFQATT and CDR2 SNEGSKA (reference sequence). J was trimmed by 5 bases and V by 6 bases; bases with no gene match: 4. The CDR3 nucleotides read TGCAGTGCGACGACTAGCGGGAGGAACGAGCAGTACTTC. This gives the protein CSATTSGRNEQYF.

This sequence joins TRBV20-1 and TRBJ2-3; D gene unclear. This CDR3 region has 12 residues. Germline assignment: CDR1 DFQATT and CDR2 SNEGSKA (reference sequence). The germline V and J ends were trimmed by 4 bases and 2 bases, with 7 bases remaining between them. DNA for the CDR3: TGCAGTGCTAATCCCTTCACAGATACGCAGTATTTT. This translates into CSANPFTDTQYF.

The rearrangement joins TRBV19 to TRBJ2-1, with TRBD2 identical over 12 bases. The CDR3 sequence is 15 residues long. V was pared by 4 bases and J by 7 bases, with 5 bases of the junction left unmatched. The germline V gene has CDR1 LNHDA and CDR2 SQIVND (reference sequence). The CDR3 is CASSTNGLAGNEQFF. The CDR3 bases are TGTGCCAGTAGTACGAACGGACTAGCGGGAAATGAGCAGTTCTTC. Combining the CDR3 with reference TRBV19 and TRBJ2-1 gives the whole variable domain DGGITQSPKYLFRKEGQNVTLSCEQNLNHDAMYWYRQDPGQGLRLIYYSQIVNDFQKGDIAEGYSVSREKKESFPLTVTSAQKNPTAFYLCASSTNGLAGNEQFFGPGTRLTVL.